Listed below are T cell receptor beta chains from one sample, sequenced in a study of blood T cell repertoires in COVID-19. The method was immunoSEQ multiplex PCR; TCRdb's version includes in-frame clones alone and lacks a portion of them. Among more than 450,000 clones listed, approximately 90% were seen once. Sequenced: PBMCs or T cells enriched from blood (not recorded which). These TCRs come from a woman aged 18-30 years who had recovered from COVID-19. CDR3s include the opening cysteine and the closing phenylalanine or tryptophan. The D gene is left open where the match is weak. Size is stated for part of the rows, as once, few or many counts, or as a class when the clone is expanded.

abundance: .; d_gene: .; v_gene: TRBV19; j_gene: TRBJ2-5; CDR3aa: CASSIVGLETQYF; CDR3nt: TGTGCCAGTAGTATTGTGGGCCTAGAGACCCAGTACTTC
abundance: .; d_gene: TRBD1; v_gene: TRBV11-2; j_gene: TRBJ1-6; CDR3aa: CASKGQGLSPLHF; CDR3nt: TGTGCCAGCAAAGGACAGGGTTTGTCACCCCTCCACTTT
abundance: .; d_gene: .; v_gene: TRBV29-1; j_gene: TRBJ2-5; CDR3aa: CSVPTAGAQETQYF; CDR3nt: TGCAGCGTGCCTACCGCGGGGGCGCAAGAGACCCAGTACTTC
abundance: .; d_gene: .; v_gene: TRBV15; j_gene: TRBJ2-7; CDR3aa: CATSSSPKGVSYEQYF; CDR3nt: TGTGCCACCAGCAGTTCTCCCAAGGGAGTCTCCTACGAGCAGTACTTC
abundance: .; d_gene: .; v_gene: TRBV3-1/TRBV3-2; j_gene: TRBJ1-3; CDR3aa: CASSQTREPGDTIYF; CDR3nt: TGTGCCAGCAGCCAAACCCGGGAACCAGGGGACACCATATATTTT
abundance: .; d_gene: .; v_gene: TRBV4-1; j_gene: TRBJ1-5; CDR3aa: CASSQESQGGNQPQHF; CDR3nt: TGCGCCAGCAGCCAAGAATCGCAGGGAGGTAATCAGCCCCAGCATTTT
abundance: .; d_gene: .; v_gene: TRBV28; j_gene: TRBJ1-2; CDR3aa: CASSTTGYGYTF; CDR3nt: TGTGCCAGCAGTACGACAGGCTATGGCTACACCTTC
abundance: few; d_gene: TRBD2; v_gene: TRBV5-4; j_gene: TRBJ2-7; CDR3aa: CASSPGGVSTRGLEQYF; CDR3nt: TGTGCCAGCAGCCCGGGGGGTGTATCAACGAGGGGATTGGAGCAGTACTTC
abundance: .; d_gene: .; v_gene: TRBV5-1; j_gene: TRBJ2-1; CDR3aa: CASSLISYNEQFF; CDR3nt: TGCGCCAGCAGCTTGATATCCTACAATGAGCAGTTCTTC
abundance: .; d_gene: .; v_gene: TRBV12-3/TRBV12-4; j_gene: TRBJ2-1; CDR3aa: CASSLGAANEQFF; CDR3nt: TGTGCCAGCAGTTTAGGGGCTGCCAATGAGCAGTTCTTC
abundance: .; d_gene: TRBD1; v_gene: TRBV3-1/TRBV3-2; j_gene: TRBJ1-2; CDR3aa: CASSQGGQGRYGYTF; CDR3nt: TGTGCCAGCAGCCAGGGGGGACAGGGCCGCTATGGCTACACCTTC
abundance: .; d_gene: .; v_gene: TRBV10-2; j_gene: TRBJ1-1; CDR3aa: CASRGGATEAFF; CDR3nt: TGCGCCAGCAGGGGGGGGGCCACTGAAGCTTTCTTT
abundance: .; d_gene: TRBD1; v_gene: TRBV18; j_gene: TRBJ1-2; CDR3aa: CASSPDRSPYGYTF; CDR3nt: TGTGCCAGCTCACCGGACAGGAGCCCTTATGGCTACACCTTC
abundance: .; d_gene: TRBD1; v_gene: TRBV5-1; j_gene: TRBJ1-2; CDR3aa: CASSQGTANYGYTF; CDR3nt: TGCGCCAGCAGCCAGGGGACAGCTAACTATGGCTACACCTTC
abundance: .; d_gene: TRBD1; v_gene: TRBV19; j_gene: TRBJ1-1; CDR3aa: CASRRPGQGAPNTEAFF; CDR3nt: TGTGCCAGTCGACGCCCGGGACAGGGGGCGCCGAACACTGAAGCTTTCTTT
abundance: .; d_gene: .; v_gene: TRBV2; j_gene: TRBJ1-2; CDR3aa: CASIMEGGAGGYTF; CDR3nt: TGTGCCAGCATTATGGAGGGGGGGGCCGGTGGCTACACCTTC
abundance: .; d_gene: .; v_gene: TRBV4-1; j_gene: TRBJ1-4; CDR3aa: CASSQVTAPAEKLFF; CDR3nt: TGCGCCAGCAGCCAAGTGACAGCCCCCGCCGAAAAACTGTTTTTT
abundance: once; d_gene: TRBD2; v_gene: TRBV4-2; j_gene: TRBJ2-3; CDR3aa: CASSQEYSGGARTQYF; CDR3nt: TGTGCCAGCAGCCAAGAATACAGCGGGGGGGCCAGAACGCAGTATTTT
abundance: .; d_gene: .; v_gene: TRBV30; j_gene: TRBJ1-3; CDR3aa: CAWTLGGVTVGNTIYF; CDR3nt: TGTGCCTGGACCCTAGGGGGGGTAACTGTTGGAAACACCATATATTTT
abundance: .; d_gene: .; v_gene: TRBV9; j_gene: TRBJ2-1; CDR3aa: CASSYGGSSYNEQFF; CDR3nt: TGTGCCAGCAGCTACGGGGGTAGCTCCTACAATGAGCAGTTCTTC
abundance: .; d_gene: .; v_gene: TRBV6-5; j_gene: TRBJ1-1; CDR3aa: CASSYGAQGTEAFF; CDR3nt: TGTGCCAGCAGTTACGGGGCGCAGGGAACTGAAGCTTTCTTT
abundance: .; d_gene: TRBD1; v_gene: TRBV6-1; j_gene: TRBJ1-1; CDR3aa: CASSEAGTGKTEAFF; CDR3nt: TGTGCCAGCAGCGAAGCCGGGACAGGGAAAACTGAAGCTTTCTTT
abundance: .; d_gene: .; v_gene: TRBV2; j_gene: TRBJ1-1; CDR3aa: CASKGPGVTEAFF; CDR3nt: TGTGCCAGCAAAGGGCCAGGGGTCACTGAAGCTTTCTTT
abundance: few; d_gene: .; v_gene: TRBV25-1; j_gene: TRBJ1-1; CDR3aa: CASLRGESEAFF; CDR3nt: TGTGCCAGCCTTCGGGGGGAATCTGAAGCTTTCTTT
abundance: .; d_gene: TRBD2; v_gene: TRBV4-1; j_gene: TRBJ2-3; CDR3aa: CASSLTSAPADTQYF; CDR3nt: TGCGCCAGCAGCCTGACTAGCGCCCCCGCAGATACGCAGTATTTT
abundance: .; d_gene: TRBD1; v_gene: TRBV18; j_gene: TRBJ2-3; CDR3aa: CASSTDRGVLRVTEQYF; CDR3nt: TGTGCCAGCTCAACGGACAGGGGCGTGTTAAGAGTTACCGAGCAGTATTTT
abundance: once; d_gene: .; v_gene: TRBV2; j_gene: TRBJ1-2; CDR3aa: CASLITWGVGGYTF; CDR3nt: TGTGCCAGCCTAATTACTTGGGGGGTGGGAGGCTACACCTTC
abundance: .; d_gene: TRBD1; v_gene: TRBV30; j_gene: TRBJ1-4; CDR3aa: CAWSDHTGGTNEKLFF; CDR3nt: TGTGCCTGGAGTGATCACACAGGGGGCACTAATGAAAAACTGTTTTTT
abundance: .; d_gene: TRBD1; v_gene: TRBV6-2/TRBV6-3; j_gene: TRBJ2-4; CDR3aa: CASSEQGRENIQYF; CDR3nt: TGTGCCAGCAGCGAACAGGGGCGAGAAAACATTCAGTACTTC
abundance: .; d_gene: .; v_gene: TRBV24-1; j_gene: TRBJ2-7; CDR3aa: CATSNITSGHQSPYEQYF; CDR3nt: TGTGCCACCAGTAATATAACATCGGGACATCAATCTCCCTACGAGCAGTACTTC
abundance: .; d_gene: TRBD1; v_gene: TRBV30; j_gene: TRBJ1-1; CDR3aa: CAWSVQGPNTEAFF; CDR3nt: TGTGCCTGGAGTGTACAGGGGCCGAACACTGAAGCTTTCTTT
abundance: .; d_gene: TRBD2; v_gene: TRBV19; j_gene: TRBJ2-2; CDR3aa: CASSVTSGGNTGELFF; CDR3nt: TGTGCCAGTAGTGTGACTAGCGGGGGCAACACCGGGGAGCTGTTTTTT
abundance: .; d_gene: .; v_gene: TRBV4-1; j_gene: TRBJ2-3; CDR3aa: CASSQGGVRDTQYF; CDR3nt: TGCGCCAGCAGCCAAGGGGGAGTGAGAGATACGCAGTATTTT
abundance: .; d_gene: .; v_gene: TRBV4-1; j_gene: TRBJ1-5; CDR3aa: CASSRAQGGNQPQHF; CDR3nt: TGCGCCAGCAGCCGGGCTCAGGGAGGAAATCAGCCCCAGCATTTT
abundance: .; d_gene: TRBD1; v_gene: TRBV15; j_gene: TRBJ2-5; CDR3aa: CATSRTSGGETQYF; CDR3nt: TGTGCCACCAGCCGAACCTCAGGGGGAGAGACCCAGTACTTC
abundance: .; d_gene: TRBD1; v_gene: TRBV10-1; j_gene: TRBJ1-6; CDR3aa: CASRERTGTITSPLHF; CDR3nt: TGCGCCAGCCGAGAACGGACAGGGACCATAACTTCACCCCTCCACTTT
abundance: .; d_gene: TRBD1; v_gene: TRBV9; j_gene: TRBJ1-2; CDR3aa: CASSSSRDRLGYTF; CDR3nt: TGTGCCAGCAGTTCAAGCAGGGACAGACTTGGCTACACCTTC
abundance: once; d_gene: .; v_gene: TRBV6-1; j_gene: TRBJ1-2; CDR3aa: CASSSPGGVNGYTF; CDR3nt: TGTGCCAGCAGTTCCCCGGGGGGCGTCAATGGCTACACCTTC
abundance: .; d_gene: .; v_gene: TRBV3-1/TRBV3-2; j_gene: TRBJ2-4; CDR3aa: CASSQGAEKPLAKNIQYF; CDR3nt: TGTGCCAGCAGCCAAGGCGCGGAAAAGCCCCTAGCCAAAAACATTCAGTACTTC
abundance: .; d_gene: TRBD1; v_gene: TRBV28; j_gene: TRBJ1-2; CDR3aa: CATSNSNRGPRGGYTF; CDR3nt: TGTGCCACCAGCAACTCCAACAGGGGGCCCCGGGGTGGCTACACCTTC
abundance: .; d_gene: TRBD1; v_gene: TRBV10-3; j_gene: TRBJ1-6; CDR3aa: CAISESNQGDSPLHF; CDR3nt: TGTGCCATCAGTGAGTCGAATCAGGGGGATTCACCCCTCCACTTT
abundance: .; d_gene: .; v_gene: TRBV7-2; j_gene: TRBJ1-2; CDR3aa: CASSGSGKGGLNYGYTF; CDR3nt: TGTGCCAGCAGCGGTTCAGGGAAAGGGGGTCTTAACTATGGCTACACCTTC
abundance: .; d_gene: .; v_gene: TRBV7-2; j_gene: TRBJ1-4; CDR3aa: CASSLYSNEKLFF; CDR3nt: TGTGCCAGCAGCTTATACAGTAATGAAAAACTGTTTTTT
abundance: .; d_gene: TRBD1; v_gene: TRBV6-5; j_gene: TRBJ2-7; CDR3aa: CASSPGDRGYYEQYF; CDR3nt: TGTGCCAGCAGTCCCGGGGACAGGGGTTACTACGAGCAGTACTTC
abundance: .; d_gene: .; v_gene: TRBV30; j_gene: TRBJ1-2; CDR3aa: CACPSGGNYGYTF; CDR3nt: TGTGCCTGCCCCTCGGGGGGGAACTATGGCTACACCTTC
abundance: .; d_gene: .; v_gene: TRBV28; j_gene: TRBJ2-7; CDR3aa: CASSSSGTGGNEQYF; CDR3nt: TGTGCCAGCAGTTCCAGCGGGACAGGAGGTAACGAGCAGTACTTC
abundance: .; d_gene: .; v_gene: TRBV21-1; j_gene: TRBJ1-5; CDR3aa: CASSIDRGRLGGPNQPQHF; CDR3nt: TGTGCCAGCAGTATAGACAGGGGGCGGTTGGGCGGCCCTAATCAGCCCCAGCATTTT
abundance: .; d_gene: .; v_gene: TRBV18; j_gene: TRBJ1-4; CDR3aa: CASSLGPTNEKLFF; CDR3nt: TGTGCCAGCTCCTTGGGGCCAACTAATGAAAAACTGTTTTTT
abundance: few; d_gene: TRBD1; v_gene: TRBV5-6; j_gene: TRBJ1-2; CDR3aa: CASSPRGTGSNYGYTF; CDR3nt: TGTGCCAGCAGTCCTCGAGGGACAGGTTCTAACTATGGCTACACCTTC
abundance: .; d_gene: TRBD1; v_gene: TRBV24-1; j_gene: TRBJ2-5; CDR3aa: CATSDNGQGWETQYF; CDR3nt: TGTGCCACCAGTGATAACGGACAGGGGTGGGAGACCCAGTACTTC
abundance: .; d_gene: .; v_gene: TRBV11-2; j_gene: TRBJ1-1; CDR3aa: CASSLEIGGTEAFF; CDR3nt: TGTGCCAGCAGCTTAGAGATAGGGGGCACTGAAGCTTTCTTT
abundance: .; d_gene: .; v_gene: TRBV19; j_gene: TRBJ1-1; CDR3aa: CASRQDRLAEAFF; CDR3nt: TGTGCCAGTAGACAGGACAGACTTGCTGAAGCTTTCTTT
abundance: .; d_gene: TRBD2; v_gene: TRBV5-4; j_gene: TRBJ2-2; CDR3aa: CASSPWTSGGVTTGELFF; CDR3nt: TGTGCCAGCAGCCCCTGGACTAGCGGGGGGGTTACGACCGGGGAGCTGTTTTTT
abundance: .; d_gene: TRBD2; v_gene: TRBV2; j_gene: TRBJ2-2; CDR3aa: CASSVLAGGNTGELFF; CDR3nt: TGTGCCAGCAGTGTGCTAGCGGGGGGGAACACCGGGGAGCTGTTTTTT
abundance: .; d_gene: .; v_gene: TRBV3-1/TRBV3-2; j_gene: TRBJ1-1; CDR3aa: CASSVRETEAFF; CDR3nt: TGTGCCAGCAGCGTAAGGGAGACTGAAGCTTTCTTT